This passage covers 20 T cell receptor beta chains from one sample sequenced in a study of cytomegalovirus exposure and HLA in healthy donors. The PCR contained 60 Vbeta and 13 Jbeta primers. Here immunoSEQ multiplex PCR was the method, and the copy in TCRdb shows in-frame clones only, minus some. Of fewer than 250,000 clones listed, approximately 88% are singletons. Specimen: PBMCs. These receptors were taken from a boy aged 2 to 9 in good health and CMV-seronegative.

The chain joins TRBV7-9 to TRBJ2-2; no reliable D call. The CDR3 is made up of 13 amino acids. The germline CDR1 and CDR2 sequences are SEHNR and FQNEAQ (reference sequence). The V end was cut by 2 bases, the J end by 2 bases, with 3 bases between. CDR3 in DNA: TGTGCCAGCAGCTTATCTAACACCGGGGAGCTGTTTTTT. Protein sequence: CASSLSNTGELFF. Drawing the rest from reference TRBV7-9 and TRBJ2-2, the complete variable domain is DTGVSQNPRHKITKRGQNVTFRCDPISEHNRLYWYRQTLGQGPEFLTYFQNEAQLEKSRLLSDRFSAERPKGSFSTLEIQRTEQGDSAMYLCASSLSNTGELFFGEGSRLTVL.

The rearrangement links TRBV18 to TRBJ1-1, with 7 bases identical to TRBD1. The V gene end was trimmed by 4 bases and the J gene end by 4 bases; junction bases not matched to a gene: 6. Germline values: CDR1 KGHSH, CDR2 LQKENI. The CDR3 loop spans 14 amino acids. The CDR3 reads CASSLRQGFTEAFF. The DNA for the CDR3 is TGTGCCAGCTCACTAAGACAGGGTTTCACTGAAGCTTTCTTT. Looking up the rest from reference TRBV18 and TRBJ1-1 gives the full variable domain: NAGVMQNPRHLVRRRGQEARLRCSPMKGHSHVYWYRQLPEEGLKFMVYLQKENIIDESGMPKERFSAEFPKEGPSILRIQQVVRGDSAAYFCASSLRQGFTEAFFGQGTRLTVV.

This clone was recorded only once. This chain connects TRBV7-9 to TRBJ1-1; D perhaps matches TRBD1 (6 bases). The V gene's germline CDR1 is SEHNR and CDR2 FQNEAQ (reference sequence). The ends were cut back, 1 base at V and 2 bases at J, with 11 bases in the middle. The CDR3 sequence is 15 residues long. The CDR3 DNA sequence: TGTGCCAGCAGCTTAGTACAGGGACCTAACACTGAAGCTTTCTTT. Its protein is CASSLVQGPNTEAFF.

The J gene is TRBJ2-7, the V gene TRBV30; a weak D match, TRBD2 (5 bases). CDR1 GTSNPN and CDR2 SVGIG come from the germline V gene (reference sequence). Trimming shortened V by 5 bases and J by 3 bases, and 14 bases separated the two germline ends. The CDR3 has 13 residues. The CDR3 DNA follows: TGTGCCTGGGGCCGACGGGGAAACTACGAGCAGTACTTC. Its translation is CAWGRRGNYEQYF. The whole variable domain, remainder taken from reference TRBV30 and TRBJ2-7, is SQTIHQWPATLVQPVGSPLSLECTVEGTSNPNLYWYRQAAGRGLQLLFYSVGIGQISSEVPQNLSASRPQDRQFILSSKKLLLSDSGFYLCAWGRRGNYEQYFGPGTRLTVT.

The chain employs TRBV30 and TRBJ2-7; D is perhaps TRBD1 (7 bases). Germline V gene lookup returns CDR1 GTSNPN and CDR2 SVGIG (reference sequence). This CDR3 is built from 12 residues. V shed 5 bases and J shed 2 bases, with 10 bases lying between them. This CDR3 reads CAWAGGPYEQYF. The CDR3 nucleotides are TGTGCCTGGGCAGGGGGGCCCTACGAGCAGTACTTC.

V is TRBV7-9 and J is TRBJ2-1; D is unclear. The V gene lost 9 bases and the J gene lost 8 bases, with 14 bases spanning the gap. Germline loops: CDR1 SEHNR, CDR2 FQNEAQ (reference sequence). The CDR3 covers 12 residues. The CDR3 DNA is TGTGCCAGTTATTTCCGAAGCGATGAGCAGTTCTTC. Translated, it gives CASYFRSDEQFF.

The CDR3 region has the DNA TGTGCCAGCAGTTTAGCCCGGACTGAAGCTTTCTTT. Translated: CASSLARTEAFF. The chain links TRBV6-5 to TRBJ1-1; D remains ambiguous. The V and J ends lost 4 bases and 5 bases respectively, with 8 bases between them. Germline CDR1 MNHEY, CDR2 SVGAGI. The CDR3 sequence is 12 residues long.

This clone was detected only a few times. The V gene is TRBV5-1, the J gene TRBJ1-4; the match to TRBD1 covers 9 bases. V trimming: 0 bases; J trimming: 8 bases; junction bases outside the gene matches: 5. Germline assignment: CDR1 SGHRS and CDR2 YFSETQ. CDR3 length: 15 residues. The CDR3 loop is CASSLGTGDGEKLFF. In DNA form, the CDR3 reads TGCGCCAGCAGCTTGGGGACAGGGGACGGAGAAAAACTGTTTTTT.

This clone was seen only a few times. The rearrangement joins TRBV5-4 to TRBJ1-2; D possibly corresponds to TRBD1 (5 bases). The CDR3 spans 14 residues. CDR1 is SGHNT, CDR2 YYREEE, per germline (reference sequence). Deletions cut 4 bases from V and 4 bases from J, with 14 bases between. CDR3: CASSPDMSIYGYTF. As DNA, the CDR3 is TGTGCCAGCAGCCCGGACATGTCTATCTATGGCTACACCTTC.

V gene TRBV6-5 combines with J gene TRBJ2-7; the D gene is possibly TRBD1 (6 bases). V gave up 7 bases and J gave up 3 bases, with 10 bases separating them. The CDR3 totals 12 residues. CDR1 MNHEY and CDR2 SVGAGI come from the germline V gene. CDR3 protein: CASMKGGYEQYF. CDR3 nucleotides: TGTGCCAGCATGAAAGGGGGCTACGAGCAGTACTTC.

This sequence joins TRBV6-1 and TRBJ2-5; the D is unclear. Per germline, CDR1 MNHNS and CDR2 SASEGT. The germline V and J ends were trimmed by 2 bases and 4 bases, with 17 bases remaining between them. The CDR3 runs 16 residues. The CDR3 loop reads CASSEMEGQVGETQYF. The DNA of the CDR3 is TGTGCCAGCAGTGAAATGGAAGGCCAGGTGGGAGAGACCCAGTACTTC.

This clone occurred a few times. V gene TRBV30 combines with J gene TRBJ2-4; D not certain. The germline V and J ends were trimmed by 5 bases and 8 bases, with 10 bases remaining between them. Germline V gene data show CDR1 as GTSNPN and CDR2 as SVGIG (reference sequence). This CDR3 has 11 amino acids. The CDR3 coding sequence is TGTGCCTGGCGTAATGCGGACATTCAGTACTTC. Translated: CAWRNADIQYF.

A note on this clone: Other DNA sequences in this sample translate to the same CDR3. The rearrangement links TRBV6-1 to TRBJ2-2; D is undetermined. The germline gives CDR1 MNHNS, CDR2 SASEGT. V was clipped by 6 bases and J by 1 base, with 6 bases between them. This CDR3 contains 13 residues. CDR3 in DNA: TGTGCCAGCAGACGAGAGAACACCGGGGAGCTGTTTTTT. It encodes CASRRENTGELFF.

The CDR3 sequence is CASRRAGTGFYGYTF. The CDR3 nucleotides read TGTGCCAGTAGACGTGCCGGGACAGGGTTCTATGGCTACACCTTC. J is TRBJ1-2 and V is TRBV19; 9 nucleotides align to TRBD1. Germline CDR1 reads LNHDA; CDR2 reads SQIVND (reference sequence). The CDR3 extends over 15 amino acids. V dropped 6 bases and J dropped 4; count of bases not matched to a gene: 9.

The sample holds a few counts of this clone. The rearrangement uses TRBV12-5 and TRBJ1-1, with D perhaps TRBD1 (5 bases). This CDR3 comprises 15 residues. Germline CDR1 LGHNT, CDR2 FRNRAP. The V end was cut by 5 bases, the J end by 5 bases, with 18 bases between. CDR3: CASGLGGTGETEAFF. CDR3 DNA: TGTGCTAGTGGTCTCGGAGGGACCGGGGAGACTGAAGCTTTCTTT.

The J gene is TRBJ2-7, the V gene TRBV29-1, with 9 bases lining up with TRBD2. The CDR3 length is 13 residues. Germline values: CDR1 SQVTM, CDR2 ANQGSEA. With 6 bases clipped from V and 7 bases from J, the junction kept 10 bases outside the gene matches. CDR3 in amino acids: CSVALSGRREQYF. CDR3 DNA sequence: TGCAGCGTCGCCCTTAGCGGGAGAAGAGAGCAGTACTTC.

This chain links TRBV7-9 with TRBJ2-7, with 7 bases identical to TRBD1. This CDR3 comprises 13 residues. CDR1 is SEHNR and CDR2 is FQNEAQ in the germline V gene (reference sequence). Losses at the gene ends were 5 bases for V and 0 bases for J; bases not matched to a gene: 1. CDR3 nucleotide sequence: TGTGCCAGCAGCCACAGGGGCTCCTACGAGCAGTACTTC. Amino acid sequence: CASSHRGSYEQYF. Filled out from reference TRBV7-9 and TRBJ2-7, the complete variable domain reads DTGVSQNPRHKITKRGQNVTFRCDPISEHNRLYWYRQTLGQGPEFLTYFQNEAQLEKSRLLSDRFSAERPKGSFSTLEIQRTEQGDSAMYLCASSHRGSYEQYFGPGTRLTVT.

The chain combines TRBV10-2 with TRBJ2-7; the match to TRBD1 covers 7 bases. The CDR3 consists of 14 residues. V was clipped by 3 bases and J by 4 bases; unmatched bases: 6. Germline lookup yields CDR1 WSHSY and CDR2 SAAADI. CDR3 bases: TGCGCCAGCAGTGAAGGGACAGCCTTTTACGAGCAGTACTTC. Amino acids: CASSEGTAFYEQYF.

This chain joins TRBV10-3 and TRBJ2-1; 8 positions agree with TRBD2. The V gene's germline CDR1 is ENHRY and CDR2 SYGVKD. The CDR3 runs 13 residues. The trim removed 5 bases at V and 8 bases at J, leaving 5 bases unmatched. The DNA for the CDR3 is TGTGCCATCAGTTCCGGGACTAGTGATGAGCAGTTCTTC. This gives the protein CAISSGTSDEQFF.

This sequence joins TRBV2 and TRBJ1-1; TRBD1 matches at 11 bases. The CDR3 extends over 15 amino acids. The V gene end was trimmed by 6 bases and the J gene end by 11 bases; junction bases not matched to a gene: 14. The germline V gene encodes CDR1 SNHLY and CDR2 FYNNEI. CDR3 amino acids: CASRGFGQGAPWAFF. The DNA for the CDR3 is TGTGCCAGCAGGGGGTTTGGACAGGGGGCCCCGTGGGCTTTCTTT.